The 14 T cell receptor beta chains listed next were all sequenced from one sample in a study of OX40 agonist ivuxolimab in advanced cancers. TCRdb's table, derived via immunoSEQ multiplex PCR, lists solely in-frame clones and lacks some. This table holds about 100,000 clones, around 90% found once. Sequenced material: CD4+ or CD8+ T cells sorted from blood, taken in a trial of the OX40 agonist ivuxolimab. The origin of the receptors is an adult with an advanced solid tumor such as melanoma, head and neck, liver or kidney cancer.

This chain connects TRBV28 to TRBJ2-7, with D possibly being TRBD1 (6 bases). The CDR3 is made up of 13 amino acids. Trimming took 8 bases from V and 1 from J, leaving 12 bases between them. Germline V gene data show CDR1 as MDHEN and CDR2 as SYDVKM. The CDR3 DNA reads as TGTGCCAGCGATCCGGGACAATCCTACGAGCAGTACTTC. Amino acid sequence: CASDPGQSYEQYF.

As to this clone: Within the sample, other DNA sequences also encode this same CDR3. The V gene is TRBV30, the J gene TRBJ2-7; 7 positions match TRBD2. This CDR3 has 12 residues. J was trimmed by 3 bases and V by 2 bases; bases with no gene match: 1. CDR1 is GTSNPN and CDR2 is SVGIG in the germline V gene (reference sequence). CDR3: CAWSRGDYEQYF. CDR3 bases: TGTGCCTGGAGTCGGGGGGACTACGAGCAGTACTTC.

DNA of the CDR3: TGTGCCAGCAGCATGATGACAGGGCCTAATGAAAAACTGTTTTTT. Amino acids: CASSMMTGPNEKLFF. This chain joins TRBV7-9 and TRBJ1-4, with TRBD1 identical over 7 bases. Germline CDR1 is SEHNR and CDR2 is FQNEAQ (reference sequence). The junction had 6 bases not matched to a gene; V was cut back by 5 bases and J by 3 bases. This CDR3 comprises 15 residues.

The CDR3 coding sequence is TGTGCCAGCAGTTTAGGACATACGGCGGCGTACAATCAGCCCCAGCATTTT. This translates into CASSLGHTAAYNQPQHF. The chain employs TRBV28 and TRBJ1-5; D is possibly TRBD1 (5 bases). V was trimmed by 2 bases and J by 3 bases, leaving 17 bases between them. Germline CDR1 MDHEN, CDR2 SYDVKM. The CDR3 has 17 residues.

The chain carries TRBV5-6 and TRBJ2-3; 8 bases align to TRBD1. Per germline, CDR1 SGHDT and CDR2 YYEEEE. V lost 4 bases, J lost 6 bases, and 13 bases stayed unmatched. CDR3 size: 16 residues. CDR3 bases: TGTGCCAGCAGCCCCGACAGGGTTTGGGACAGGGATACGCAGTATTTT. Amino acid sequence: CASSPDRVWDRDTQYF.

The chain recombines TRBV30 with TRBJ2-5; D is ambiguous. CDR1 and CDR2 from the germline V gene are GTSNPN and SVGIG (reference sequence). The ends were cut back, 0 bases at V and 9 bases at J, with 17 bases in the middle. This CDR3 contains 14 residues. In DNA, the CDR3 is TGTGCCTGGAGTGTACCCCCGCACCACCAAGCCCAGTACTTC. This codes for CAWSVPPHHQAQYF. The full variable domain, with the rest looked up from reference TRBV30 and TRBJ2-5, is SQTIHQWPATLVQPVGSPLSLECTVEGTSNPNLYWYRQAAGRGLQLLFYSVGIGQISSEVPQNLSASRPQDRQFILSSKKLLLSDSGFYLCAWSVPPHHQAQYFGPGTRLLVL.

This sequence joins TRBV9 and TRBJ1-1, with no clear D. Germline lookup yields CDR1 SGDLS and CDR2 YYNGEE. Trimming stripped 2 bases from V and 1 base from J, with 18 bases between. There are 17 residues in the CDR3. The CDR3 reads CASSVRSGLGKNTEAFF. The CDR3 nucleotides are TGTGCCAGCAGCGTCCGAAGCGGTCTGGGTAAGAACACTGAAGCTTTCTTT.

The genes are TRBV5-8 and TRBJ1-1; D uncertain. CDR3 length equals 12 residues. Germline lookup yields CDR1 SGHTS and CDR2 YDEGEE. The V gene lost 2 bases and the J gene lost 7 bases, with 9 bases spanning the gap. CDR3 region: CASSFALVEAFF. As DNA, the CDR3 is TGTGCCAGCAGCTTTGCGTTGGTTGAAGCTTTCTTT.

This sequence joins TRBV19 and TRBJ1-5; tentatively, D is TRBD1 (5 bases). CDR1 is LNHDA and CDR2 is SQIVND in the germline V gene (reference sequence). This CDR3 has 15 amino acids. The V end was cut by 1 base, the J end by 2 bases, with 9 bases between. The CDR3 sequence: CASSIGGFGNQPQHF. The CDR3 DNA is TGTGCCAGTAGTATAGGGGGCTTCGGCAATCAGCCCCAGCATTTT.

CDR3 DNA: TGTGCCAGCAGCTTACAGGGGAAGGAAAAACTGTTTTTT. It translates to CASSLQGKEKLFF. The genes are TRBV7-9 and TRBJ1-4; D is perhaps TRBD1 (6 bases). This CDR3 region has 13 residues. V was shortened by 2 bases and J by 8 bases, with 9 bases between the two germline ends. The germline V gene encodes CDR1 SEHNR and CDR2 FQNEAQ (reference sequence).

The V and J genes are TRBV18 and TRBJ1-5, with a tentative D call TRBD1 (5 bases). Germline CDR1 and CDR2: KGHSH and LQKENI. CDR3 length equals 15 residues. The V end lost 0 bases, the J end lost 5 bases, and 11 bases lay between the germline ends. The CDR3 bases are TGTGCCAGCTCACCACCCTCCGGGGGAGATCAGCCCCAGCATTTT. Encoded protein: CASSPPSGGDQPQHF. The full variable domain, completed using reference TRBV18 and TRBJ1-5, is NAGVMQNPRHLVRRRGQEARLRCSPMKGHSHVYWYRQLPEEGLKFMVYLQKENIIDESGMPKERFSAEFPKEGPSILRIQQVVRGDSAAYFCASSPPSGGDQPQHFGDGTRLSIL.

The chain has TRBV6-6 and TRBJ1-4; 10 bases match TRBD1. Germline assignment: CDR1 MNHNY and CDR2 SVGAGI (reference sequence). The CDR3 runs 15 residues. The V and J ends lost 6 bases and 8 bases, in that order; junction bases with no gene match: 9. CDR3 bases: TGTGCCAGCAGCACGACAGGGGGCGCAGGGGAAAAACTGTTTTTT. Translation: CASSTTGGAGEKLFF.

The rearrangement joins TRBV10-1 to TRBJ2-3; no clear D. V lost 5 bases to trimming and J lost 1 base, with 7 bases between them. The CDR3 is 13 residues long. Germline CDR1 is WNHNN and CDR2 is SYGVQD (reference sequence). The CDR3 here is CASSLTGTDTQYF. The DNA for the CDR3 is TGCGCCAGCAGTCTGACTGGCACAGATACGCAGTATTTT.

The chain joins TRBV19 to TRBJ1-4; TRBD1 matches 7 bases. The V gene end was trimmed by 6 bases and the J gene end by 3 bases; junction bases not matched to a gene: 4. Germline V gene lookup returns CDR1 LNHDA and CDR2 SQIVND (reference sequence). The length of the CDR3 is 14 residues. The CDR3 DNA reads as TGTGCCAGTAGCCACAGGGGTCCTAATGAAAAACTGTTTTTT. Its protein product is CASSHRGPNEKLFF.